Below, 8 T cell receptor beta chains from the same sample are listed, as sequenced in a study of shared clonotypes between healthy human individuals. CD45RO-negative, CCR7-positively selected cells formed the naive CD8 fraction, excluding terminally differentiated effector memory CD45RA+ cells. Assay: immunoSEQ multiplex PCR; the TCRdb copy retains only in-frame clones and omits some. The sample lists roughly 2,000,000 clones; around 93% were seen once. Material for sequencing was naive CD8+ T cells from PBMCs. The receptors shown here come from a man between 18 and 35 years old in good health. Some clones in this sample may be carry-over from other donors' samples.

The chain is built from TRBV19 and TRBJ2-2; no clear D gene. CDR3 length equals 17 residues. Trimming shortened V by 4 bases and J by 3 bases, and 18 bases separated the two germline ends. Germline CDR1 LNHDA, CDR2 SQIVND (reference sequence). Here the CDR3 reads CASSTYIYPTDTGELFF. DNA for the CDR3: TGTGCCAGTAGTACGTACATCTATCCCACGGACACCGGGGAGCTGTTTTTT. Looking up the rest from reference TRBV19 and TRBJ2-2 gives the full variable domain: DGGITQSPKYLFRKEGQNVTLSCEQNLNHDAMYWYRQDPGQGLRLIYYSQIVNDFQKGDIAEGYSVSREKKESFPLTVTSAQKNPTAFYLCASSTYIYPTDTGELFFGEGSRLTVL.

Details on this clone: Other DNA sequences in this specimen translate into the identical CDR3. The chain combines TRBV5-6 with TRBJ2-7, with 11 bases fitting TRBD1. Germline CDR1 reads SGHDT; CDR2 reads YYEEEE. The V gene end was trimmed by 4 bases and the J gene end by 2 bases; junction bases not matched to a gene: 2. The CDR3 sequence is 14 residues long. The DNA of the CDR3 is TGTGCCAGCAGCGAGGGACAGGGGGCCTACGAGCAGTACTTC. Residues: CASSEGQGAYEQYF.

The J gene is TRBJ1-1, the V gene TRBV27, with D uncertain. Trimming took 3 bases from V and 3 from J, leaving 11 bases between them. This CDR3 is built from 14 residues. The germline gives CDR1 MNHEY, CDR2 SMNVEV (reference sequence). CDR3 sequence (DNA): TGTGCCAGCAGTTTTAGGAATGTTCACACTGAAGCTTTCTTT. Amino acid sequence: CASSFRNVHTEAFF.

This clone was observed a single time. The rearrangement uses TRBV27 and TRBJ2-3; maybe TRBD2 (6 bases). V was shortened by 3 bases and J by 4 bases, with 14 bases between the two germline ends. Germline V gives CDR1 MNHEY, CDR2 SMNVEV (reference sequence). The CDR3 length is 15 residues. This CDR3 reads CASSFFGTEADTQYF. In nucleotides, the CDR3 is TGTGCCAGCAGTTTCTTCGGGACTGAGGCAGATACGCAGTATTTT.

On this clone itself: Other DNA sequences in this specimen translate into the identical CDR3. The V call is TRBV25-1, the J call TRBJ2-1; D not certain. The CDR3 is 10 residues long. V lost 5 bases and J lost 10, with 6 bases in between. Germline V gives CDR1 MGHDK, CDR2 SYGVNS. CDR3 DNA sequence: TGTGCCAGCAGTCTCGGGGAGCAGTTCTTC. Its translation is CASSLGEQFF.

The chain joins TRBV6-6 to TRBJ2-7, with a tentative D call TRBD2 (7 bases). CDR1 MNHNY and CDR2 SVGAGI come from the germline V gene (reference sequence). Trimming took 8 bases from V and 2 from J, leaving 10 bases between them. The CDR3 is 12 residues long. The CDR3 protein is CASGGAPYEQYF. The CDR3 DNA reads as TGTGCCAGCGGGGGGGCTCCCTACGAGCAGTACTTC.

This clone was seen a few times. Other DNA sequences in the sample encode the same CDR3. The chain uses TRBV7-9 and TRBJ1-5; D gene ambiguous. The germline CDR1 and CDR2 sequences are SEHNR and FQNEAQ (reference sequence). CDR3 size: 12 residues. Trimming stripped 1 base from V and 6 bases from J, with 4 bases between. DNA for the CDR3: TGTGCCAGCAGCTTAGAGGTTCAGCCCCAGCATTTT. Its translation is CASSLEVQPQHF.

The chain couples TRBV9 to TRBJ1-1; 7 bases are a match to TRBD1. The V gene end was trimmed by 3 bases and the J gene end by 7 bases; junction bases not matched to a gene: 6. Per germline, CDR1 SGDLS and CDR2 YYNGEE. This CDR3 comprises 13 residues. The CDR3 bases are TGTGCCAGCAGCGACGCCCGGGACAGTGAAGCTTTCTTT. Its translation: CASSDARDSEAFF.